This T cell receptor beta chain derives from a study of T cell responses to AZD1222 COVID-19 vaccine. Details on this clone: Its antigen is still unknown.

Sequencing was performed with immunoSEQ multiplex PCR; in TCRdb, only in-frame clones are kept and a portion is missing. The sample consists of 90,000 to 100,000 clones, about 89% of them appearing once. The CDR3 consists of 14 residues. V shed 4 bases and J shed 5 bases, with 14 bases lying between them. Germline CDR1 and CDR2: SGDLS and YYNGEE. Study outcomes and limitations: Repertoire collection took place solely once the T cell response had peaked. Females outnumbered males among donors, who were mostly white British; clonal diversity was possibly underestimated.

The genes are TRBV9 and TRBJ2-3; D is unresolved. Sequenced material: peripheral blood, taken on day 0 of AZD1222 vaccination. The receptor's source is an adult in good health. This chain's CDR3 is CASSPPFDGDTQYF. The DNA for the CDR3 is TGTGCCAGCAGCCCCCCCTTCGACGGAGATACGCAGTATTTT.